This TCR beta chain is from a study of blood T cell repertoires in COVID-19. Overall study context: From the United States, Italy and Spain came samples of acute and convalescent COVID-19. The cDNA or gDNA used as material had been derived from T cells, B-cell-depleted T cells, or PBMCs.

Unmatched junction bases numbered 11, after V lost 1 base and J lost 0 bases. Germline-derived CDR1 and CDR2 are LGHNA and YNFKEQ. CDR3 length equals 20 residues. This study enrolled people aged about 18 to 100 from approximately 24 US geographic areas. Authors' methods: The assay estimated nucleated cells by amplifying reference gene primers. Profiling relied on immunoSEQ multiplex PCR, and the TCRdb table lists in-frame clones only, not all of them. That table supplies the V and J calls and clone size; D and trimming were determined from the DNA. This table has roughly 220,000 clones, approximately 82% appearing once.

The TCR originated in a man aged 35-49 years who had recovered from COVID-19. The sample taken for sequencing was PBMCs or T cells enriched from blood (not recorded which). The chain employs TRBV4-2 and TRBJ2-1; TRBD2 matches at 11 bases. CDR3 residues: CASSQVSLAGGKTSYNEQFF. CDR3 in DNA: TGTGCCAGCAGCCAAGTTAGTCTAGCGGGGGGCAAAACCTCCTACAATGAGCAGTTCTTC.